A single TCR beta chain is shown here with its context. Original data processing: Estimation of nucleated cell counts relied on the amplification of reference gene primers. Libraries were prepared by immunoSEQ multiplex PCR; TCRdb keeps only in-frame clonotypes and omits some of them. V, J and clone size reflect that table, while D and trimming were determined from the DNA. The sample contains a few hundred thousand clones, about 91% of which appear only once. The source of the sample is a study of blood T cell repertoires in COVID-19. On the study more broadly: Samples came from the United States, Italy and Spain, spanning acute and convalescent COVID-19. In each case, the material was cDNA or gDNA derived from T cells, B-cell-depleted T cells, or PBMCs.

CDR1 is SGHTA, CDR2 FQGNSA, per germline. The V end lost 6 bases, the J end lost 0 bases, and 12 bases lay between the germline ends. The CDR3 is made up of 14 amino acids. This TCR derives from a woman in her twenties or thirties who had recovered from COVID-19. Specimen: peripheral blood. The chain recombines TRBV7-2 with TRBJ2-7; D is unclear. The CDR3 nucleotides read TGTGCCAGCAGTGTGGCGGTAGCCTCCTACGAGCAGTACTTC. Protein sequence: CASSVAVASYEQYF.